This T cell receptor (beta chain) was documented in a study of control samples from healthy donors and cancer patients. The length of the CDR3 is 14 residues. V gave up 4 bases and J gave up 7 bases; unmatched junction bases: 8. The germline V gene encodes CDR1 SGHAT and CDR2 FQNNGV. Sequencing was performed with immunoSEQ multiplex PCR; in TCRdb, only in-frame clones are kept and a portion is missing. The sample records about 130,000 clones, 85% to 95% being singletons. The sequencing input was blood. V usage is TRBV11-2 and J usage is TRBJ2-7; 9 nucleotides match TRBD1. The receptor's source is a man younger than 30 in good health. CDR3 amino acids: CASSSGQGRGEQYF. CDR3 nucleotides: TGTGCCAGCAGCTCGGGACAGGGAAGGGGGGAGCAGTACTTC.